This entry describes one TCR beta chain. What this receptor recognizes is not known. Base quality data are lacking; no much larger clone is found one base away. The immunoSEQ Assay was the method used to sequence TCRbeta CDR3 regions. After extraction, genomic DNA underwent amplification by bias-controlled multiplex PCR, followed by high-throughput sequencing. The published analysis was carried out like this. Collapsing and filtering of sequences were performed to quantify the absolute abundance of each unique TCRbeta CDR3 region. T cell fraction was estimated by normalizing TCRbeta template counts to usable DNA, which was measured by amplifying reference genes present in all nucleated cells. Repertoire TCRs were annotated as SARS-CoV-2-specific when V gene, CDR3 amino acid sequence and J gene were exactly matched to a known reactive TCR set. The reference SARS-CoV-2 TCR set was obtained from MIRA and was filtered for enrichment in COVID-19-positive ImmuneCODE repertoires, whereby public or cross-reactive TCRs were removed. Drawing on the MIRA antigens, annotated TCRs were analysed further at the level of specific ORF or position within ORF. Breadth was defined as annotated unique rearrangements over total unique productive rearrangements; depth was the summed frequency of those rearrangements. Two-sided Wilcoxon rank-sum tests were used to compare TCR breadth between groups. TCRdb retrieved this table from immuneACCESS and kept in-frame rearrangements only. Not all clones are present; in checked studies, unresolved V genes account for under half, and no reason is known for the remainder. The V and J calls and clone size are taken from that table; D and trimming were inferred from the DNA. For this sample the table gives roughly 400,000 clones, of which about 91% were detected only once. Of the sample, around 1.8% falls within the top ten clones.

The data belong to a study of Ad26.COV2.S vaccination and SARS-CoV-2 variants listed by TCRdb under 2021. Background on the whole study: Vaccine-arm donors came from COV1001, a multicentre, randomized, double-blind, placebo-controlled phase I-IIa trial of Ad26.COV2.S in healthy adults. Ad26.COV2.S was given intramuscularly at 5x10^10 or 1x10^11 viral particles, as a single shot or as two shots 56 days apart. TCRbeta repertoire sequencing was used to assess the specificity and breadth of SARS-CoV-2-reactive T cell receptors after Ad26.COV2.S vaccination. The TCR-sequenced set comprised around 30 samples: around 20 Ad26.COV2.S vaccine recipients, 5 placebo recipients and 8 SARS-CoV-2 convalescent individuals. Participants in the trial were split at random into five groups of five each, receiving low-dose or high-dose Ad26.COV2.S once or twice, or else placebo on both occasions. Throughout the experiments and outcome assessment, investigators stayed blinded to trial group allocation. Points the paper makes about the study in general: It was noted by the authors that total T cell responses may have been underestimated by the TCR breadth and depth analyses. Higher spike-specific TCR breadth was observed in Ad26.COV2.S recipients than in placebo recipients (P = 0.0014). The study lacked the statistical power to compare responses across vaccine doses or regimens. Non-spike TCR breadth was comparable between vaccine and placebo recipients, consistent with the vaccine containing only spike. Substantial breadth of spike-specific CD8+ and CD4+ T cell responses was reported after vaccination.

For CDR1 and CDR2, the germline V gene (reference sequence) lists LNHDA and SQIVND. From V the trimming removes 2 bases and from J it removes 8 bases, while the gene matches leave 10 bases of the junction unaccounted for. From its cysteine to its phenylalanine, the CDR3 spans 16 amino acids. Only CDR3 DNA remains: 48 bases, in frame from the first base. This sample's treatment or condition label indicates: 19 received Ad26.COV2.S at low or high dose, single or two shots; about 5 received placebo; per-sample allocation not given. For vaccine and placebo recipients, repertoires were sequenced using samples collected on day 63 after the first injection. Cohort 1b enrolled some 25 adults aged 18-55 years at a single site in Boston, USA, between 29 July and 7 August 2020. As a vaccine, Ad26.COV2.S was a replication-incompetent adenovirus type 26 vector that expressed a prefusion-stabilized SARS-CoV-2 spike protein derived from the original Wuhan strain.

The sequencing here drew on peripheral blood, taken in a trial of Ad26.COV2.S vaccine versus placebo. The origin of this receptor is a person between 18 and 65 years old who received the Ad26.COV2.S COVID-19 vaccine or a placebo. The chain joins TRBV19 to TRBJ2-2; TRBD1 fits 8 bases in the junction. Read as DNA, the sequence is TGTGCCAGTAGTATAAGGCTGGCAGGGGGCCTGGGGGAGCTGTTTTTT. The resulting protein is CASSIRLAGGLGELFF. The CDR3 plus the reference TRBV19 and TRBJ2-2 genes for the other parts give the full variable domain: DGGITQSPKYLFRKEGQNVTLSCEQNLNHDAMYWYRQDPGQGLRLIYYSQIVNDFQKGDIAEGYSVSREKKESFPLTVTSAQKNPTAFYLCASSIRLAGGLGELFFGEGSRLTVL.